This entry describes one T cell receptor beta chain. The specificity of this receptor is unknown. Base qualities are missing; no much larger clone stands one base away. Moderately to severely active disease, a Clinical Activity Score of at least 3, a NOSPECS grade of at least 4, and a duration under 3 months were present in ophthalmopathy patients. Exclusion was applied to patients with uncontrolled infections, other autoimmune diseases, pregnancy or lactation. Diagnoses were established on the basis of clinical symptoms, serum thyroxine and TRAb, thyroid ultrasound, and orbital computed tomography. PBMCs were separated from roughly 9.3 ml of fresh peripheral blood using Ficoll-Paque density gradient centrifugation. Trizol reagent was used to extract total RNA, and RNA quality was then checked on an Agilent 2100 Bioanalyzer. This sample was taken from a study of T cells in Graves' hyperthyroidism and ophthalmopathy (dated by TCRdb to about 2019). Turning to the overall study: Peripheral blood was collected at initial diagnosis, before any treatment. The paper describes TCR Vbeta CDR3 sequencing of around 130 peripheral blood samples, made up of about 40 ophthalmopathy patients, roughly 75 hyperthyroidism patients and 17 progressor patients. TCR V-J signatures able to tell the groups apart were searched for in a discovery cohort of approximately 95 patients, of whom 43 had Graves' ophthalmopathy and roughly 59 had stable Graves' hyperthyroidism. An independent validation cohort of some 18 hyperthyroidism patients and approximately 17 patients who later progressed to ophthalmopathy tested prospective prediction of ophthalmopathy. The 75 to 100 discovery patients were divided at random into training and test sets in a 7:3 ratio. In addition, the study compared T-cell repertoires in thyroid tissue and in blood from roughly six Graves' hyperthyroidism patients. Once sampling was done, hyperthyroidism patients were given methimazole at a starting dose of 30 mg daily, whereas ophthalmopathy patients were given high-dose intravenous methylprednisolone.

General conclusions and limits of the study: Sample size was not statistically predetermined, and investigators were not blinded to group allocation. Blood samples also contained most of the expanded thyroid clonotypes (frequency above 0.001), which suggests that blood repertoires may reflect thyroid immune responses. In validation, the model predicted progression to ophthalmopathy a median of roughly 6.2 months before onset, with roughly 71% sensitivity and roughly 73% specificity. A 13 V-J signature model separated ophthalmopathy from stable hyperthyroidism, with about 90% sensitivity and about 81% specificity in cross-validation and 80%/75% in testing.

The germline V gene yields ENHRY for CDR1 and SYGVKD for CDR2. Germline trimming: 4 bases from V, 5 bases from J; junction bases outside gene matches: 6. The CDR3 has 15 amino acids, counting the end cysteine and phenylalanine. Only the CDR3 portion is preserved as DNA: 45 bases, with reading frame beginning at the first base. Amplification of TCR beta CDR3 regions was carried out from RNA transcripts. For the first round of RT-PCR on the TCR CDR3, the HTBI primer set was used together with the Qiagen OneStep RT-PCR kit. Libraries were constructed in a second round of multiplex PCR, after which size selection and purification were performed. Libraries were sequenced paired-end with 100 bp reads on an Illumina HiSeq2000. In the authors' own workflow: SOAPnuke was used to process the raw data, throwing out any read that contained adapters or uncalled bases, had a mean Phred below 15, or lacked an exact constant-primer or identifier match. COPE v1.2.5 was used to merge the high-quality paired reads, and each unique nucleotide sequence was defined as a clonotype. MiTCR v1.1 was used to align the clonotypes against IMGT TRBV, TRBD and TRBJ reference segments. The analysis included only V-J combinations with a frequency above 0.0001, which together covered approximately 99% of the repertoires. The TCS score was defined as the ratio of F50 (clonal expansion) to E x V (chaos), calculated using BLOSUM62-based TCRdist between CDR3 peptides within each V-J. Welch's t-statistics and random forest reduced 514 V-J features to 10 to 15, which were used in a naive Bayes classifier (R e1071). The raw public reads went through TCRdb reprocessing: fastp at Q25, MiXCR clone calling, in-frame beta chains kept. Each entry is one CDR3 protein sequence, shown with its most common DNA and genes. TCRdb's processing, not the authors', yielded these V and J calls. The sample data list 560,000 or so distinct CDR3 sequences, and just under 20% of these were observed just once. The ten largest account for over 45% of the sample.

The chain uses TRBV10-3 and TRBJ2-1, and TRBD2 matches 9 of the central bases. The TCR comes from a man aged 40-55 years with Graves' ophthalmopathy. Sequencing used blood. The DNA sequence follows: TGTGCCATCAGTGTAGGGACTAGCCGTGACAATGAGCAGTTCTTC. It translates to CAISVGTSRDNEQFF.